The T cell receptor (beta chain) described here comes from a study of CD8 T cells in Susac syndrome. Study observations and caveats: Clonal CD8+ expansion in Susac was highest in TEMRA cells and active patients.

About this clonotype: Its cognate antigen is unknown.

CDR1 is GTSNPN and CDR2 is SVGIG in the germline V gene (reference sequence). Trimming pared 0 bases from V and 5 bases from J, leaving 11 bases between. There are 13 residues in the CDR3. Reverse transcription of roughly 0.5 to 1 ug RNA was performed with random hexamers. A multiplex approach, immunoSEQ multiplex PCR, amplified TCR beta CDR3 across 54 Vbeta and 13 Jbeta. Each CDR3 protein is one row after TCRdb ran MiXCR on the immunoSEQ multiplex PCR reads. This repertoire shows roughly 80,000 distinct CDR3 sequences, approximately 94% found once; its top ten account for about 0.52%. The specimen sequenced was CD8+ T cells from PBMCs. The rearrangement uses TRBV30 and TRBJ2-7; D is perhaps TRBD2 (6 bases). The receptor was isolated from a human donor with Susac syndrome. This CDR3 is CAWSVASGHEQYF. In DNA, the CDR3 is TGTGCCTGGAGTGTAGCCAGCGGGCACGAGCAGTACTTC.